This T cell receptor beta chain was sequenced for a study of beta chain features in type 1 diabetes (dated by TCRdb to the late 2010s). For the study in its entirety: Patients and healthy donors did not differ in mean age, gender distribution, total cell number or subset yield. A total of roughly 98,000,000 sorted cells were examined across all samples, and RNA yield correlated strongly with the number of cells per subset. The study compared TCRB repertoires of sorted circulating CD4+ T cell subsets between recently diagnosed type 1 diabetes patients and matched healthy donors. Regulatory and stem cell-like memory subsets were isolated from only 8 patients and roughly eight healthy donors, whereas naive and central memory subsets came from all 28 donors.

Points on this clone: The specificity of this receptor is unknown. Base-call qualities are not available, and no considerably larger clone is one nucleotide away.

CDR1 and CDR2 are read off the germline V gene (reference sequence) as LNHDA and SQIVND. Counted from cysteine to phenylalanine, this CDR3 has 15 amino acids. Only the CDR3 region is kept as DNA, spanning 45 bases read in frame from base 1. Trimming at the junction amounts to 1 base on V and 0 bases on J, and the germline ends lie 7 bases apart. The High Capacity cDNA Reverse Transcription Kit was used to reverse transcribe all of the isolated RNA, meaning that expressed TCRB transcripts were what got sequenced. Deep immunoSEQ sequencing was performed on naive, central memory and regulatory T cell samples, with an average of around 3.5 million total reads per sample. Sorted cells were lysed in RLT buffer, and RNA was extracted using DNase-treated RNeasy Micro or Mini kits according to cell number. Each cell subset was processed separately to prevent cross-contamination, with patient and healthy donor samples processed together. The immunoSEQ multiplex PCR was used to amplify TCRB sequences from cDNA, yielding 87-bp fragments that span the CDR3 region. The amplicons were sequenced using the Illumina HiSeq platform. In the paper's pipeline: PCR bias was computationally corrected using synthetic template baselines, reads within Hamming distance 2 were collapsed, and singletons that could not be merged were discarded. Reads were aligned to IMGT to assign V, D and J genes, CDR3 length, and insertions or deletions at six rearrangement sites. Within each subset, clonotype counts were normalized to sorted cell number, after which true diversity and Gini coefficients were computed with the tcR R package. The overlap coefficient, calculated on TCRB nucleotide sequences, was used to measure repertoire sharing. Out-of-frame TCRB sequences from naive cells were analyzed to stand in for the pre-selection repertoire. In its TCRdb copy, this immuneACCESS table keeps in-frame sequences only and misses some clones. Where compared with another copy, unresolved V genes explain less than half of these, and the others have no known cause. D and trimming come from the DNA, and the V and J calls and clone size come from that table. The sample contains 900,000 or so clones, 15% to 20% of them found a single time. The top ten clonotypes cover 0.02% to 0.03% of the sample.

Points the paper makes about the study in general: Type 1 diabetes patients showed a moderate but significant shortening of TCRB CDR3 length in all four CD4+ subsets. Shorter templates might have been favored by PCR, but patient and control samples were amplified and corrected together, so both groups would have been affected equally by any skew. Because cDNA was sequenced instead of genomic DNA, highly expressing activated cells could be over-represented, though the groups showed no difference in activation or CD3 levels. Fewer insertions and more nucleotide deletions at VDJ recombination sites were observed in patients with type 1 diabetes, implying thymic rearrangement abnormalities. Naive, central memory and regulatory TCRB repertoires appeared to be more alike among patients than among healthy donors. Only small numbers of individuals were included in the HLA sub-analyses, which left unresolved whether HLA type had any influence on TCRB rearrangement.

Each donor gave one peripheral blood draw, averaging roughly 0.11 L, which was collected into heparinised tubes. A BD FACSAria II was used to sort naive, central memory, regulatory and stem cell-like memory CD4+ T cells with a panel that included CD45RO, CCR7, CD25, CD127, CD95 and CD27. A purity above 95% was achieved for all sorted populations. PBMCs were separated immediately by Lymphoprep density gradient centrifugation and were stained directly, without being cultured. Samples were stained and sorted in pairs, with one healthy donor and one patient per experiment, so that batch effects were minimized.

This TCR was recovered from a woman aged 18-29 years in good health. The sequence is built from TRBV19 and TRBJ1-5; confidence is insufficient to name the D gene. The material sequenced was naive CD4+ T cells from blood. Sample cell subset or site, as interpreted from the label and publication: true naive CD4+ T cells. The DNA sequence reads TGTGCCAGTAGTATAGGCGTAAATAGCAATCAGCCCCAGCATTTT. Its translation is CASSIGVNSNQPQHF.